This T cell receptor (beta chain) was sequenced in a study of tumor and adjacent non-tumor tissue in lung cancer. Study-wide background: Aged about 30 to 76 years, patients included nine to eleven men and about 5 women with stage I to III disease. The study's findings and limits: In normal lung, the top 100 clones were significantly more dominant than in tumor. TCR diversity was significantly greater in tumor than normal lung tissue.

The CDR3 runs 14 residues. Germline lookup yields CDR1 SQVTM and CDR2 ANQGSEA. The template was RNA from unsorted bulk tissue. More than 3 cm separated this lung sample from the edge of the tumor. A modified ARM-PCR protocol with three rounds of nested PCR amplified TCRbeta. MiXCR, run by TCRdb on the multiplex PCR reads, gives a single entry per CDR3 protein. Here the sample spans about 60,000 distinct CDR3 sequences, roughly 60% being singletons. About this clonotype: The antigen remains undetermined. Its ends do not fully match the called genes, so a read error is possible.

This TCR was sampled from a man between 65 and 80 years old with non-small cell lung cancer. The rearrangement uses TRBV29-1 and TRBJ2-7; the D is unclear. Specimen: distant non-tumor lung tissue. CDR3 residues: CSIEERGSANEQYF. The CDR3 DNA follows: TGCAGCATTGAAGAACGTGGGTCGGCAAACGAGCAGTATTTC.